Shown below are 25 T cell receptor beta chains from a single sample sequenced in a study of CD8+CD57+ T cells in acquired aplastic anemia. TCR beta VDJ and CDR3 were profiled, and genomic DNA was the template. TCRdb recomputed calls from the reads with MiXCR, one row per CDR3 protein. The table has 150,000 to 200,000 distinct CDR3 sequences, about three fifths seen once. Sample: sorted CD4+, CD8+, or CD8+CD57+ T cells (not recorded which) from PBMCs. These receptors originate from a human donor with severe aplastic anemia or a healthy control (not recorded which).

This clonotype was observed at least ten times. The chain employs TRBV7-9 and TRBJ1-2; D perhaps matches TRBD1 (5 bases). Germline lookup yields CDR1 SEHNR and CDR2 FQNEAQ (reference sequence). CDR3 length: 14 amino acids. Between the trimmed V and J ends, which lost 1 base and 7 bases, there was a span of 13 bases. CDR3 sequence (DNA): TGTGCCAGCAGCTTAGGGCAGGGAGTAGCTGGCTACACCTTC. Amino acids: CASSLGQGVAGYTF.

This clonotype was seen only a few times. The chain uses TRBV25-1 and TRBJ2-1, with TRBD1 as a possible D gene (6 bases). CDR1 is MGHDK, CDR2 SYGVNS, per germline. The V end was cut by 1 base, the J end by 6 bases, with 10 bases between. The CDR3 is 14 residues long. CDR3 region: CASSESGVPNEQFF. CDR3 bases: TGTGCCAGCAGTGAATCAGGGGTCCCCAATGAGCAGTTCTTC. Combining the CDR3 with reference TRBV25-1 and TRBJ2-1 gives the whole variable domain EADIYQTPRYLVIGTGKKITLECSQTMGHDKMYWYQQDPGMELHLIHYSYGVNSTEKGDLSSESTVSRIRTEHFPLTLESARPSHTSQYLCASSESGVPNEQFFGPGTRLTVL.

The chain combines TRBV20-1 with TRBJ2-3; a weak D match, TRBD2 (5 bases). V dropped 8 bases and J dropped 0 bases, with 15 bases sitting between them. The CDR3 runs to 14 residues. CDR1 DFQATT and CDR2 SNEGSKA come from the germline V gene (reference sequence). The chain's CDR3 is CSPLGPGSTDTQYF. The CDR3 DNA is TGCAGTCCGCTAGGTCCGGGAAGCACAGATACGCAGTATTTT.

The J gene is TRBJ1-2, the V gene TRBV20-1; TRBD1 matches at 7 bases. The V segment lost 3 bases and the J segment 0 bases; nucleotides outside the gene matches: 16. Germline values: CDR1 DFQATT, CDR2 SNEGSKA (reference sequence). CDR3 length: 18 residues. CDR3 nucleotide sequence: TGCAGTGCTAGGGCTCGGGACAGATTCTCTCGAGCTAACTATGGCTACACCTTC. This codes for CSARARDRFSRANYGYTF.

V is TRBV7-9 and J is TRBJ2-3, with no clear D. Trimming cost V 6 bases and J 11 bases, with 15 bases left between them. The germline V gene encodes CDR1 SEHNR and CDR2 FQNEAQ (reference sequence). The CDR3 is 12 amino acids. The DNA for the CDR3 is TGTGCCAGCAGTCAACCGTCGGGCGGGCAGTATTTT. It translates to CASSQPSGGQYF.

The CDR3 spells CSARPGRGPNSPLHF. DNA of the CDR3: TGCAGTGCTAGACCGGGCCGGGGGCCTAATTCACCCCTCCACTTT. The chain has TRBV20-1 and TRBJ1-6, with D possibly matching TRBD1 (6 bases). Germline V gives CDR1 DFQATT, CDR2 SNEGSKA (reference sequence). With 2 bases removed from V and 6 bases from J, the gap between germline ends came to 14 bases. This CDR3 comprises 15 residues.

This clonotype has just one count. This chain links TRBV10-3 with TRBJ1-5, with 7 bases lining up with TRBD1. CDR3 length: 15 residues. Germline CDR1 and CDR2: ENHRY and SYGVKD. V trimming: 2 bases; J trimming: 3 bases; junction bases outside the gene matches: 4. The CDR3 sequence is CAISETGVVNQPQHF. The CDR3 coding sequence is TGTGCCATCAGTGAGACAGGGGTCGTCAATCAGCCCCAGCATTTT.

Concerning this clonotype itself: Sequence at one end of the junction differs from germline and may be a read error. The genes are TRBV2 and TRBJ2-2, with TRBD2 matching over 9 bases. Per germline, CDR1 SNHLY and CDR2 FYNNEI. The CDR3 is 17 residues long. As DNA, the CDR3 is TGTGCCAGCAGTGAGGGGCTAGCGGGGAGCCATACCGGGGAGCTGTCTTTT. Translating gives CASSEGLAGSHTGELSF.

The chain couples TRBV10-3 to TRBJ2-7; D call uncertain. The CDR3 length is 16 residues. The germline V gene encodes CDR1 ENHRY and CDR2 SYGVKD. Trimming removed 10 bases from V and 3 bases from J, with 25 bases in between. CDR3 region: CASSPGPPFQHYEQYF. The CDR3 nucleotides read TGTGCCAGCAGCCCCGGACCCCCATTTCAGCACTACGAGCAGTACTTC.

J is TRBJ2-5 and V is TRBV7-9; D ambiguous. V lost 5 bases and J lost 5, with 15 bases in between. This CDR3 is 14 amino acids long. CDR1 and CDR2 (germline): SEHNR, FQNEAQ (reference sequence). The CDR3 nucleotides read TGTGCCAGCAGCCCACGGGTGTCGAGGGAGACCCAGTACTTC. Translated, it gives CASSPRVSRETQYF.

This clonotype occurred many times. The chain couples TRBV20-1 to TRBJ1-1, with TRBD1 as a possible D gene (6 bases). Trimming removed 3 bases at V and 4 bases at J, with 9 bases between. CDR3 length: 12 residues. Germline CDR1 DFQATT, CDR2 SNEGSKA (reference sequence). The CDR3 nucleotides read TGCAGTGCTAGCAGGGGTACCACTGAAGCTTTCTTT. Protein sequence: CSASRGTTEAFF.

The rearrangement joins TRBV5-1 to TRBJ1-3; D call uncertain. V was shortened by 3 bases and J by 0 bases, with 10 bases between the two germline ends. The CDR3 has 15 amino acids. Germline CDR1 SGHRS, CDR2 YFSETQ. CDR3 in amino acids: CASSSRANSGNTIYF. CDR3 sequence (DNA): TGCGCCAGCAGCTCCCGGGCTAACTCTGGAAACACCATATATTTT.

The CDR3 DNA is TGTGCCAGCAGCTTAAATGTTTTCGGAGAGACCCAGTACTTC. Amino acids: CASSLNVFGETQYF. V usage is TRBV7-3 and J usage is TRBJ2-5; unclear D gene. Germline values: CDR1 SGHTA, CDR2 FQGTGA. V was cut by 1 base and J by 4 bases, with 10 bases left in between. The CDR3 spans 14 residues.

The J gene is TRBJ2-7, the V gene TRBV5-1; no firm D call. The germline V and J ends were trimmed by 4 bases and 3 bases, with 11 bases remaining between them. Germline assignment: CDR1 SGHRS and CDR2 YFSETQ. The CDR3 covers 13 residues. The CDR3 region is CASSPRTDYEQYF. The CDR3 DNA reads TGCGCCAGCAGCCCCCGAACCGACTACGAGCAGTACTTC.

The chain uses TRBV20-1 and TRBJ2-7; D might be TRBD2 (5 bases). This CDR3 contains 14 residues. The V end was cut by 6 bases, the J end by 4 bases, with 19 bases between. Germline assignment: CDR1 DFQATT and CDR2 SNEGSKA (reference sequence). CDR3 coding DNA: TGCAGTGCAGCAGAGGCTAGCCCGCCTTACGAGCAGTACTTC. It translates to CSAAEASPPYEQYF.

This rearrangement joins TRBV7-9 to TRBJ1-5, with 8 bases that match TRBD1. Germline assignment: CDR1 SEHNR and CDR2 FQNEAQ (reference sequence). This CDR3 region has 14 residues. With V trimmed by 4 bases and J by 10 bases, 9 bases remained unmatched. The CDR3 DNA sequence: TGTGCCAGCAGCTCAGACAGGGGACCGGACCCCCAGCATTTT. It is translated as CASSSDRGPDPQHF.

This chain joins TRBV9 and TRBJ1-2; 7 positions agree with TRBD1. The V and J ends lost 4 bases and 4 bases, in that order; junction bases with no gene match: 13. CDR1 and CDR2 from the germline V gene are SGDLS and YYNGEE. CDR3 size: 16 residues. The CDR3: CASSPTDRAGVYGYTF. Here the CDR3 DNA reads TGTGCCAGCAGCCCCACAGACAGGGCGGGTGTCTATGGCTACACCTTC.

This CDR3 reads CASSYASGDIATGTEAFF. CDR3 DNA: TGTGCCAGCAGCTACGCGTCAGGGGACATCGCAACAGGCACTGAAGCTTTCTTT. This sequence joins TRBV7-3 and TRBJ1-1; a possible D gene is TRBD1 (6 bases). The length of the CDR3 is 18 residues. The germline gives CDR1 SGHTA, CDR2 FQGTGA. V gave up 4 bases and J gave up 4 bases, with 25 bases separating them.

CDR3 loop: CSVEGVGDYEQYF. The CDR3 DNA is TGCAGCGTTGAAGGGGTAGGGGACTACGAGCAGTACTTC. This sequence joins TRBV29-1 and TRBJ2-7; TRBD1 is a possible D gene (5 bases). This CDR3 comprises 13 residues. V dropped 1 base and J dropped 3 bases, with 10 bases sitting between them. The germline V gene encodes CDR1 SQVTM and CDR2 ANQGSEA.

In this sample, this clonotype turned up many times. This sequence joins TRBV2 and TRBJ2-7; 7 nucleotides align to TRBD1. V gave up 3 bases and J gave up 4 bases; unmatched junction bases: 3. Germline CDR1 is SNHLY and CDR2 is FYNNEI. This CDR3 has 13 amino acids. DNA of the CDR3: TGTGCCAGCAGTGAGGGACAGCGGTACGAGCAGTACTTC. Its protein is CASSEGQRYEQYF.

The gene calls are TRBV7-9 and TRBJ1-2; D may be TRBD1 (5 bases). V lost 6 bases to trimming and J lost 2 bases, with 10 bases between them. Germline loops: CDR1 SEHNR, CDR2 FQNEAQ (reference sequence). This CDR3 contains 13 residues. CDR3 coding DNA: TGTGCCAGCAGTTACGGGGGAAACTATGGCTACACCTTC. It codes for CASSYGGNYGYTF.

The chain carries TRBV7-2 and TRBJ1-6; D unclear. The CDR3 totals 16 residues. The germline CDR1 and CDR2 sequences are SGHTA and FQGNSA. V was clipped by 1 base and J by 1 base, with 8 bases between them. The CDR3 spells CASSLGPVSYNSPLHF. CDR3 sequence (DNA): TGTGCCAGCAGCTTAGGTCCGGTGTCCTATAATTCACCCCTCCACTTT.

The gene calls are TRBV19 and TRBJ1-5; D perhaps matches TRBD1 (5 bases). This CDR3 has 14 amino acids. CDR1 is LNHDA, CDR2 SQIVND, per germline (reference sequence). V dropped 4 bases and J dropped 5 bases, with 12 bases sitting between them. CDR3 bases: TGTGCCAGTAGTAATGGGGCGCGGGATCAGCCCCAGCATTTT. It codes for CASSNGARDQPQHF. The variable domain in full, with the rest retrieved from reference TRBV19 and TRBJ1-5, is DGGITQSPKYLFRKEGQNVTLSCEQNLNHDAMYWYRQDPGQGLRLIYYSQIVNDFQKGDIAEGYSVSREKKESFPLTVTSAQKNPTAFYLCASSNGARDQPQHFGDGTRLSIL.

This clonotype appeared once. This sequence joins TRBV2 and TRBJ1-3; no clear D gene. Germline values: CDR1 SNHLY, CDR2 FYNNEI. There are 15 residues in the CDR3. V lost 0 bases and J 4 bases, leaving 10 bases between the germline ends. CDR3 in amino acids: CASSEARVPGNTIYF. CDR3 nucleotide sequence: TGTGCCAGCAGTGAAGCGAGGGTCCCGGGAAACACCATATATTTT.

V and J are TRBV2 and TRBJ2-7, with D unclear. The CDR3 is made up of 11 amino acids. CDR1 is SNHLY and CDR2 is FYNNEI in the germline V gene. Trimming removed 4 bases at V and 2 bases at J, with 3 bases between. In DNA, the CDR3 is TGTGCCAGCAGTGGGACCTACGAGCAGTACTTC. This sequence encodes CASSGTYEQYF.